This T cell receptor (beta chain) was captured in a study of blood T cells in healthy people across ages. With a J-beta primer mix and a sample-barcoded 5' primer, a second PCR ran about 7 to 12 cycles. TCRdb re-called the 5' RACE reads with MiXCR, one entry per CDR3 protein. The sample holds 1.5 million to 2 million distinct CDR3 sequences, 49% seen once. Ten or more counts support this clonotype. The CDR3 spans 15 residues. Germline trimming cut 3 bases from V and 2 bases from J; bases unmatched to any gene: 0. Germline CDR1 LGHNA, CDR2 YNFKEQ. The chain links TRBV4-2 to TRBJ2-1; TRBD2 matches 11 bases. The TCR sequence derives from a woman aged 40 to 50 in good health. Sample: blood. CDR3 protein: CASSQGLAAYNEQFF. The CDR3 nucleotides read TGTGCCAGCAGCCAGGGACTAGCGGCCTACAATGAGCAGTTCTTC.